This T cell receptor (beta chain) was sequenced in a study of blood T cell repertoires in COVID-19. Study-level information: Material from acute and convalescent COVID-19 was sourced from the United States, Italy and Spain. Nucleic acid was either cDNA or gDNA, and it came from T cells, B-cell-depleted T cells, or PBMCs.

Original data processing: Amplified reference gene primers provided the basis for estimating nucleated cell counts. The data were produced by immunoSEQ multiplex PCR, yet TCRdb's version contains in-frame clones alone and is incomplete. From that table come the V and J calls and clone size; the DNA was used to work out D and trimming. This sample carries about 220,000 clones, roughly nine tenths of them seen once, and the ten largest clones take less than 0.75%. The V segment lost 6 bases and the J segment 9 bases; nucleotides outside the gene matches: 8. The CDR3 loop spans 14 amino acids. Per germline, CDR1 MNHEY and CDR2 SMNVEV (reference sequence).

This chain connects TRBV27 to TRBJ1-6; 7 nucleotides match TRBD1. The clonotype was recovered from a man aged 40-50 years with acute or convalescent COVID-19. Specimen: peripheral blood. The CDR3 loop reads CASRPGQTSSPLHF. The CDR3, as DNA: TGTGCCAGCAGGCCGGGACAGACCTCTTCACCCCTCCACTTT.